Below are 30 T cell receptor beta chains sequenced from a single sample in a study of glioma-infiltrating T cells after dendritic cell vaccination. The table came from immunoSEQ multiplex PCR; TCRdb's copy has only in-frame clones and leaves some out. Of 90,000 or so clones in the sample, under 90% were seen once. The specimen comprised blood, sampled before dendritic cell vaccination. The receptors derive from a human donor with glioblastoma.

This clone was detected only once. Written as DNA, the CDR3 is TGTGCCAGCAGCGTAGGGGCGGGGGGCATGAATGAGCAGTTCTTC. Translating gives CASSVGAGGMNEQFF. The chain joins TRBV9 to TRBJ2-1, with 8 bases matching TRBD2. The CDR3 runs to 15 residues. The junction had 6 bases not matched to a gene; V was cut back by 0 bases and J by 7 bases. In germline, CDR1 is SGDLS, CDR2 YYNGEE.

V gene TRBV5-4 combines with J gene TRBJ2-2; weak D call: TRBD2 (5 bases). Per the germline V gene, CDR1 is SGHNT and CDR2 is YYREEE (reference sequence). The V gene lost 4 bases and the J gene lost 0 bases, with 13 bases spanning the gap. The CDR3 has 16 amino acids. The CDR3 protein is CASSHQRPANTGELFF. DNA for the CDR3: TGTGCCAGCAGCCATCAGCGGCCTGCGAACACCGGGGAGCTGTTTTTT.

The chain carries TRBV18 and TRBJ2-1; TRBD1 matches at 9 bases. Germline V gene lookup returns CDR1 KGHSH and CDR2 LQKENI. The J segment lost 9 bases and the V segment lost 6 bases, leaving 12 bases of the junction unmatched. The CDR3 extends over 15 amino acids. For the CDR3, the DNA is TGTGCCAGCTCCTACAGACAGGGGGGGGATCCTGAGCAGTTCTTC. This translates into CASSYRQGGDPEQFF.

The chain combines TRBV29-1 with TRBJ2-5; D remains ambiguous. Trimming removed 4 bases at V and 2 bases at J, with 11 bases between. In germline, CDR1 is SQVTM, CDR2 ANQGSEA. The CDR3 is 13 residues long. CDR3 bases: TGCAGCGTTGTCCCAGGATTTCAAGAGACCCAGTACTTC. Its translation is CSVVPGFQETQYF.

This clone was detected once. The chain links TRBV28 to TRBJ1-2; 9 positions agree with TRBD1. This CDR3 contains 17 residues. Losses at the gene ends were 0 bases for V and 4 bases for J; bases not matched to a gene: 9. In germline, CDR1 is MDHEN, CDR2 SYDVKM. The DNA for the CDR3 is TGTGCCAGCAGTTTATGGGGGAGCACAGGGGGCGGCTATGGCTACACCTTC. Translation gives CASSLWGSTGGGYGYTF.

The V and J genes are TRBV19 and TRBJ1-1; 8 nucleotides align to TRBD1. The CDR3 covers 15 residues. Losses at the gene ends were 3 bases for V and 7 bases for J; bases not matched to a gene: 10. Germline V gives CDR1 LNHDA, CDR2 SQIVND (reference sequence). The chain's CDR3 is CASSMGSGGGGEAFF. For the CDR3, the DNA is TGTGCCAGTAGTATGGGGTCAGGGGGCGGGGGTGAAGCTTTCTTT.

The chain has TRBV30 and TRBJ2-7, with D uncertain. V was shortened by 2 bases and J by 2 bases, with 7 bases between the two germline ends. The CDR3 spans 12 residues. Germline CDR1 and CDR2: GTSNPN and SVGIG (reference sequence). CDR3 coding DNA: TGTGCCTGGAGTATTCTTCCCTACGAGCAGTACTTC. It encodes CAWSILPYEQYF.

The DNA for the CDR3 is TGTGCCAGCAGTTTAAGCCGAGGCGCCAGCTCCACTGAAGCTTTCTTT. Amino acid sequence: CASSLSRGASSTEAFF. V usage is TRBV27 and J usage is TRBJ1-1; no clear D. V gave up 2 bases and J gave up 4 bases, with 17 bases separating them. From germline, CDR1 is MNHEY and CDR2 SMNVEV (reference sequence). CDR3 length: 16 residues.

On this clone: Mismatch with germline at one junction end may stem from a read error. The V gene is TRBV7-7, the J gene TRBJ2-2, with 12 bases aligning to TRBD1. CDR1 SSHAT and CDR2 FNYEAQ come from the germline V gene (reference sequence). The CDR3 is 15 amino acids. The CDR3, as DNA: TGTGCTAGCAGCCCGGGGACAGGGGGCATCGGGGAGCTGTTTTTT. It translates to CASSPGTGGIGELFF.

This chain uses TRBV20-1 with TRBJ2-1; D not certain. The CDR3 contains 11 residues. V was clipped by 5 bases and J by 10 bases, with 12 bases between them. From germline, CDR1 is DFQATT and CDR2 SNEGSKA (reference sequence). The CDR3 region is CSAAPLDEQFF. CDR3 DNA sequence: TGCAGTGCTGCACCCCTAGACGAGCAGTTCTTC.

This sequence joins TRBV4-1 and TRBJ1-5, with TRBD1 matching 8 bases. After removal of 4 bases from V and 2 bases from J, the junction contained 7 bases not matched to a gene. CDR3 length: 16 amino acids. In germline, CDR1 is MGHRA, CDR2 YSYEKL. This CDR3 is CASSRTGLGGNQPQHF. CDR3 sequence (DNA): TGCGCCAGCAGCCGGACAGGGCTGGGGGGCAATCAGCCCCAGCATTTT.

This clone was seen only a few times. This chain links TRBV5-1 with TRBJ2-5; 7 nucleotides line up with TRBD2. This CDR3 has 15 amino acids. The trim removed 3 bases at V and 3 bases at J, leaving 8 bases unmatched. Germline loops: CDR1 SGHRS, CDR2 YFSETQ. CDR3 region: CASSSGGRKEETQYF. As DNA, the CDR3 is TGCGCCAGCAGCTCGGGAGGTCGAAAAGAAGAGACCCAGTACTTC.

The chain is built from TRBV5-6 and TRBJ2-6, with a weak D call TRBD2 (6 bases). Trimming left V 0 bases short and J 5 bases short, with 12 bases between. This CDR3 has 16 amino acids. Germline V lookup: CDR1 SGHDT, CDR2 YYEEEE. Written as DNA, the CDR3 is TGTGCCAGCAGCTTGGCTGAACGGGGGAGGGCCAACGTCCTGACTTTC. It codes for CASSLAERGRANVLTF. Full variable domain (remainder filled in from reference TRBV5-6 and TRBJ2-6): DAGVTQSPTHLIKTRGQQVTLRCSPKSGHDTVSWYQQALGQGPQFIFQYYEEEERQRGNFPDRFSGHQFPNYSSELNVNALLLGDSALYLCASSLAERGRANVLTFGAGSRLTVL.

The chain is built from TRBV5-4 and TRBJ2-3; D is ambiguous. Germline CDR1 reads SGHNT; CDR2 reads YYREEE (reference sequence). V lost 0 bases to trimming and J lost 0 bases, with 5 bases between them. There are 14 residues in the CDR3. The CDR3 nucleotides are TGTGCCAGCAGCTTGGGTCAGAGCACAGATACGCAGTATTTT. Protein: CASSLGQSTDTQYF. Combining the CDR3 with reference TRBV5-4 and TRBJ2-3 gives the whole variable domain ETGVTQSPTHLIKTRGQQVTLRCSSQSGHNTVSWYQQALGQGPQFIFQYYREEENGRGNFPPRFSGLQFPNYSSELNVNALELDDSALYLCASSLGQSTDTQYFGPGTRLTVL.

This chain uses TRBV10-3 with TRBJ2-3, with D perhaps matching TRBD1 (6 bases). Germline V gene lookup returns CDR1 ENHRY and CDR2 SYGVKD. V was pared by 1 base and J by 0 bases, with 14 bases between. This CDR3 has 17 amino acids. CDR3 amino acids: CAISELGRGESTDTQYF. The CDR3, as DNA: TGTGCCATCAGTGAGTTGGGCAGGGGAGAGAGCACAGATACGCAGTATTTT.

This CDR3 is CASSPDRGAGANVLTF. CDR3 sequence (DNA): TGCGCCAGCAGCCCAGACAGGGGCGCTGGGGCCAACGTCCTGACTTTC. This sequence joins TRBV10-1 and TRBJ2-6; 8 bases fit TRBD1. The CDR3 is made up of 16 amino acids. Unmatched junction bases numbered 6, after V lost 6 bases and J lost 2 bases. Germline V gives CDR1 WNHNN, CDR2 SYGVQD (reference sequence).

The chain uses TRBV4-1 and TRBJ1-1; 9 positions match TRBD1. With 0 bases clipped from V and 10 bases from J, the junction kept 12 bases outside the gene matches. Germline V gene lookup returns CDR1 MGHRA and CDR2 YSYEKL. This CDR3 has 16 residues. The CDR3 coding sequence is TGCGCCAGCAGCCAAGACACGACAGGGGGGCTTCAAGGAGCTTTCTTT. Translating it yields CASSQDTTGGLQGAFF.

The chain recombines TRBV6-1 with TRBJ1-1, with a possible D match to TRBD1 (5 bases). CDR1 and CDR2 (germline): MNHNS, SASEGT. Trimming pared 6 bases from V and 4 bases from J, leaving 9 bases between. This CDR3 spans 12 amino acids. CDR3: CASRGRATEAFF. The CDR3 coding sequence is TGTGCCAGCAGAGGCAGGGCCACTGAAGCTTTCTTT.

CDR3 DNA: TGCGCCAGCAGCCTATCGGGACAGGCGGTTGGGGAGCAGTACTTC. Translation gives CASSLSGQAVGEQYF. The chain couples TRBV4-1 to TRBJ2-7; 8 bases agree with TRBD1. Germline loops: CDR1 MGHRA, CDR2 YSYEKL. This CDR3 spans 15 amino acids. V lost 4 bases, J lost 7 bases, and 12 bases stayed unmatched.

This clone turned up a few times. This chain connects TRBV5-1 to TRBJ1-4; the D gene is possibly TRBD1 (5 bases). The CDR3 runs to 16 residues. V was pared by 4 bases and J by 0 bases, with 13 bases between. Per the germline V gene, CDR1 is SGHRS and CDR2 is YFSETQ. The DNA of the CDR3 is TGCGCCAGCAGCGATAGGACATCTGCAACTAATGAAAAACTGTTTTTT. It encodes CASSDRTSATNEKLFF.

On this clone: Other DNA sequences in this sample translate to the same CDR3. The rearrangement joins TRBV25-1 to TRBJ2-5, with TRBD2 as a possible D gene (5 bases). This CDR3 has 16 residues. V was pared by 5 bases and J by 1 base, with 17 bases between. Germline-derived CDR1 and CDR2 are MGHDK and SYGVNS. CDR3 protein: CASSLSAAPIQETQYF. The CDR3 coding sequence is TGTGCCAGCAGTCTCTCAGCGGCACCCATCCAAGAGACCCAGTACTTC.

V gene TRBV5-1 combines with J gene TRBJ1-2; possibly TRBD1 for D (5 bases). CDR1 SGHRS and CDR2 YFSETQ come from the germline V gene. The CDR3 spans 16 residues. The V end was cut by 2 bases, the J end by 4 bases, with 18 bases between. Here the CDR3 reads CASSLPPSEGLYGYTF. CDR3 nucleotides: TGCGCCAGCAGCTTACCCCCCAGTGAGGGACTCTATGGCTACACCTTC.

The rearrangement links TRBV20-1 to TRBJ2-7, with D hard to call. The CDR3 is 10 amino acids. Germline-derived CDR1 and CDR2 are DFQATT and SNEGSKA (reference sequence). The ends were cut back, 7 bases at V and 5 bases at J, with 9 bases in the middle. The CDR3 DNA sequence: TGCAGTGGTGGGCAGGACGAGCAGTACTTC. Translating it yields CSGGQDEQYF.

The CDR3 protein is CASSHRQGLDSPLHF. In DNA, the CDR3 is TGTGCCAGCAGCCATAGACAGGGGTTGGATTCACCCCTCCACTTT. V and J are TRBV9 and TRBJ1-6, with 8 bases fitting TRBD1. This CDR3 region has 15 residues. Germline values: CDR1 SGDLS, CDR2 YYNGEE. V shed 4 bases and J 8 bases; nucleotides not matched to a gene: 8.

The chain employs TRBV19 and TRBJ2-3; TRBD2 matches 9 bases. V shed 3 bases, J shed 0 bases, and the junction held 4 bases outside the gene matches. This CDR3 is built from 16 residues. Germline CDR1 is LNHDA and CDR2 is SQIVND (reference sequence). Here the CDR3 reads CASSMPSGASTDTQYF. The CDR3 region has the DNA TGTGCCAGTAGTATGCCTAGCGGGGCGAGCACAGATACGCAGTATTTT. Drawing the rest from reference TRBV19 and TRBJ2-3, the complete variable domain is DGGITQSPKYLFRKEGQNVTLSCEQNLNHDAMYWYRQDPGQGLRLIYYSQIVNDFQKGDIAEGYSVSREKKESFPLTVTSAQKNPTAFYLCASSMPSGASTDTQYFGPGTRLTVL.

The sample holds a few counts of this clone. The V call is TRBV6-1, the J call TRBJ1-1; tentatively, D is TRBD1 (6 bases). The CDR3 runs 15 residues. V lost 5 bases and J lost 2, with 15 bases in between. The germline V gene has CDR1 MNHNS and CDR2 SASEGT. The CDR3 loop reads CASSKTPTGNTEAFF. The CDR3 DNA follows: TGTGCCAGCAGTAAAACCCCGACAGGAAACACTGAAGCTTTCTTT.

This chain links TRBV6-1 with TRBJ2-7; TRBD1 agrees at 7 bases. The CDR3 spans 15 residues. Trimming took 2 bases from V and 2 from J; bases not matched to a gene: 6. In germline, CDR1 is MNHNS, CDR2 SASEGT. The CDR3 DNA reads as TGTGCCAGCAGTGAATATGGCAGGGGGACCTACGAGCAGTACTTC. Translating it yields CASSEYGRGTYEQYF.

The chain is built from TRBV9 and TRBJ1-2; D is possibly TRBD1 (5 bases). Deletions cut 3 bases from V and 2 bases from J, with 11 bases between. Germline lookup yields CDR1 SGDLS and CDR2 YYNGEE. CDR3 length: 14 residues. Written as DNA, the CDR3 is TGTGCCAGCAGCGATAAGGCAGGGAACTATGGCTACACCTTC. It codes for CASSDKAGNYGYTF.

The chain carries TRBV6-1 and TRBJ2-7; no firm D call. Trimming removed 10 bases at V and 1 base at J, with 8 bases between. The CDR3 is 11 residues long. Germline V CDR1 and CDR2: MNHNS, SASEGT. This CDR3 is CAITRSYEQYF. CDR3 bases: TGTGCCATTACCAGGTCCTACGAGCAGTACTTC.

This clone was detected once. This rearrangement joins TRBV11-1 to TRBJ2-5, with 13 bases matching TRBD2. Germline values: CDR1 SGHAT, CDR2 FQDESV (reference sequence). The CDR3 sequence is 14 residues long. V shed 5 bases and J 3 bases; nucleotides not matched to a gene: 0. In DNA form, the CDR3 reads TGTGCCAGCAGCGGACTAGCGGGAGAAGAGACCCAGTACTTC. Translating it yields CASSGLAGEETQYF.